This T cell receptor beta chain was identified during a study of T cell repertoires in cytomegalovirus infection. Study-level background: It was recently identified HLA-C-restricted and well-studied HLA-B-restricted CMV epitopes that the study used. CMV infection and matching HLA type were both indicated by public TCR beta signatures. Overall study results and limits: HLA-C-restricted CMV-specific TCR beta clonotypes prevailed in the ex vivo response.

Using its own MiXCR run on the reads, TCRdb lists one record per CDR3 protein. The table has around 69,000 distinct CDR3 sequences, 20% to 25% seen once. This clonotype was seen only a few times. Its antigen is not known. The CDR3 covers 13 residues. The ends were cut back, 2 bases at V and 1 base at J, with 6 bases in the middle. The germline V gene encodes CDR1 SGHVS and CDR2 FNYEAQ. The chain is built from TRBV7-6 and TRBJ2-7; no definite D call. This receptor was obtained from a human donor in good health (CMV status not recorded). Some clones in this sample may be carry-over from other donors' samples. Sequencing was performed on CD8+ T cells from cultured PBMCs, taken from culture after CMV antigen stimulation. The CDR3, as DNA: TGTGCCAGCAGCTTAATGCAGTCCTACGAGCAGTACTTC. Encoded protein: CASSLMQSYEQYF.